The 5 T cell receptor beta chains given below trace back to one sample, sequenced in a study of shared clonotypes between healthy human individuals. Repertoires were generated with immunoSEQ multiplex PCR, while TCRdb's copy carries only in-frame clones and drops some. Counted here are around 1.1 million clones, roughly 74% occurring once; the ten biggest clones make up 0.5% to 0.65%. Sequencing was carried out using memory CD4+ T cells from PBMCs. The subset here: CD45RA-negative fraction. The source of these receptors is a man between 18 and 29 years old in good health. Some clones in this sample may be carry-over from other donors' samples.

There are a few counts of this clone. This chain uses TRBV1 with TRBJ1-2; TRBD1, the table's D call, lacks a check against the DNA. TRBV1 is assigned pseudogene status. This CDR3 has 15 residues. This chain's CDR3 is CTSSPKQGGYYGYTF. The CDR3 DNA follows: TGCACCAGCAGCCCAAAGCAGGGTGGGTACTATGGCTACACCTTC.

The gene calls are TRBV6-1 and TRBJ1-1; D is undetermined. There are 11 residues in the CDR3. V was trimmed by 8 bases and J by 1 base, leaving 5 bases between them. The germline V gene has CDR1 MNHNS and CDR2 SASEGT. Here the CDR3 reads CASEGNTEAFF. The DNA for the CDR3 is TGTGCCAGCGAAGGGAACACTGAAGCTTTCTTT.

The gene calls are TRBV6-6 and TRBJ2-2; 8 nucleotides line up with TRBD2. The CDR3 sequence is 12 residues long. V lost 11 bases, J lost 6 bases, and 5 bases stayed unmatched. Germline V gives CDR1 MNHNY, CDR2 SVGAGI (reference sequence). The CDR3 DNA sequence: TGTGCCGCGGGACTAGGGGCCGGGGAGCTGTTTTTT. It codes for CAAGLGAGELFF.

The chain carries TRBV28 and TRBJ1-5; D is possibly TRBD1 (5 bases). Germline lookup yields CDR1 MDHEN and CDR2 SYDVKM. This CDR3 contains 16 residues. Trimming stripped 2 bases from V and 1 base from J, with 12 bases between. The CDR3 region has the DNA TGTGCCAGCAGTTTAAAGACAGTACCGAGCAATCAGCCCCAGCATTTT. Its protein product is CASSLKTVPSNQPQHF.

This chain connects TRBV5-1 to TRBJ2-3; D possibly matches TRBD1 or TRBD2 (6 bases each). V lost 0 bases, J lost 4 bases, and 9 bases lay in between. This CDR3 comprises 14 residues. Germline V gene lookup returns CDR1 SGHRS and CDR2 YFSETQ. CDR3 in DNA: TGCGCCAGCAGCTTGGAGGGGGAGGCAGATACGCAGTATTTT. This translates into CASSLEGEADTQYF.